This TCR beta chain was observed in a study of OX40 agonist ivuxolimab in advanced cancers. Study-level findings and limits: Average numbers of expanded clones were greater in CD8+ T cells than in CD4+.

V lost 4 bases, J lost 8 bases, and 11 bases lay in between. This CDR3 has 12 residues. Germline assignment: CDR1 MNHEY and CDR2 SVGAGI. Repertoires were generated with immunoSEQ multiplex PCR, while TCRdb's copy carries only in-frame clones and drops some. The sample shows 50,000 to 60,000 clones, 75% to 90% of them seen only once. A word on this clone: Its target is unknown.

This specimen was CD4+ or CD8+ T cells sorted from blood, taken in a trial of the OX40 agonist ivuxolimab. This TCR derives from an adult with an advanced solid tumor such as melanoma, head and neck, liver or kidney cancer. The rearrangement uses TRBV6-5 and TRBJ1-2; unclear D gene. The CDR3 sequence: CASSLAHGGYTF. The DNA for the CDR3 is TGTGCCAGCAGTTTGGCGCATGGGGGCTACACCTTC.